These T cell receptor beta chains were read from a single sample in a study of T cell repertoires in cytomegalovirus infection. These receptors are not linked to any known antigen. Via MiXCR, TCRdb re-called the reads, giving one row per CDR3 protein. Of 570,000 or so distinct CDR3 sequences detected, almost 40% appear once; the ten largest clones hold around 50%. Sequenced material: cultured PBMCs, taken from culture after CMV antigen stimulation. The source of these receptors is a human donor in good health (CMV status not recorded). Some clones in this sample may be carry-over from other donors' samples. The CDR3 runs from the conserved cysteine through the conserved F or W. D genes are given only for firm matches. Only part of the rows carry a size: once, few, many, or a class if the clone is expanded.

cdr3_nt cdr3_aa j_call d_call v_call clone_size
TGTGCCAGCAGCAAGACCGGGACAGGGATAATCACAGATACGCAGTATTTT CASSKTGTGIITDTQYF TRBJ2-3 TRBD1 TRBV4-2 -
TGTGCCACCAGCAGAGATCCCCCGGGGCGGAGGGTCTACGAGCAGTACTTC CATSRDPPGRRVYEQYF TRBJ2-7 - TRBV15 -
TGCAGTGCTAGAGATTTGGCGGGAGGTTCCTACGAGCAGTACTTC CSARDLAGGSYEQYF TRBJ2-7 TRBD2 TRBV20-1 -
TGTGCCAGCAGCTCGACAGGGACCTACAATGAGCAGTTCTTC CASSSTGTYNEQFF TRBJ2-1 TRBD1 TRBV7-2 few
TGTGCCAGCAGCCAAGATGGACAGGGCGGGAACTATGGCTACACCTTC CASSQDGQGGNYGYTF TRBJ1-2 TRBD1 TRBV4-2 -
TGTGCCAGCACTGGGACGGGGCACAATGAGCAGTTCTTC CASTGTGHNEQFF TRBJ2-1 - TRBV2 -
TGTGCCAGCAGCTTTAGCCCCTTCGGGGAGAACACTGAAGCTTTCTTT CASSFSPFGENTEAFF TRBJ1-1 - TRBV5-5 few
TGTGCCAGCAGTTGGGGCACCCGGCACCAGGTTTTGTTCTTC CASSWGTRHQVLFF TRBJ2-1 - TRBV27 -
TGTACCAGCAGTTACCCCCTCGGGCAGCTTACTGAGCAGTTCTTC CTSSYPLGQLTEQFF TRBJ2-1 - TRBV6-2/TRBV6-3 -
TGTGCCATCAGTGAGCCGGGACAGTACACTGAAGCTTTCTTT CAISEPGQYTEAFF TRBJ1-1 TRBD1 TRBV10-3 -
TGTGCCAGCACCTTAGCTGGACTAGCCGGCAATGAGCAGTTCTTC CASTLAGLAGNEQFF TRBJ2-1 TRBD2 TRBV7-9 few
TGTGCCAGCAGCCGGGACACGGGATTGTCGTCCTACGAGCAGTACTTC CASSRDTGLSSYEQYF TRBJ2-7 - TRBV12-3/TRBV12-4 -
TGTGCCAGCAGCCCCGGGGCTAGCGGGGCCAATGAGCAGTTCTTC CASSPGASGANEQFF TRBJ2-1 TRBD2 TRBV7-8 few
TGTGCCAGCAGCCCGGGACAGCCGGTCGCGTACTTC CASSPGQPVAYF TRBJ2-7 TRBD1 TRBV7-9 -
TGTGCCAGCAGCCGCAGGTGGGGGGACACCGGGGAGCTGTTTTTT CASSRRWGDTGELFF TRBJ2-2 - TRBV7-9 -
TGTGCCAGCAGCTTGTACGGGGAAGCGGGCACAGATACGCAGTATTTT CASSLYGEAGTDTQYF TRBJ2-3 - TRBV5-4 few
TGTGCCAGCAGCGAGAGGGTGGCAGGGGGTGAGCAGTTCTTC CASSERVAGGEQFF TRBJ2-1 TRBD1 TRBV9 -
TGCAGTGCCCTCCGGGACTCCCCCGAAGATACGCAGTATTTT CSALRDSPEDTQYF TRBJ2-3 - TRBV20-1 once
TGTGCCATCAGTGAGACAGGGGTCACTGAAGCTTTCTTT CAISETGVTEAFF TRBJ1-1 TRBD1 TRBV10-3 few
TGCAGTGCCAGGTCGGGGGGGCGAGTGAACACTGAAGCTTTCTTT CSARSGGRVNTEAFF TRBJ1-1 - TRBV20-1 -
TGTGCCAGCAGCTTAGGCCCCCTTTTTGAGCAGTACTTC CASSLGPLFEQYF TRBJ2-7 - TRBV7-2 -
TGTGCCAGCAGCTTACTAGGACTACCCTACGAGCAGTACTTC CASSLLGLPYEQYF TRBJ2-7 - TRBV7-2 few
TGTGCCAGCAGTCCTGACAGGGACTATGGCTACACCTTC CASSPDRDYGYTF TRBJ1-2 TRBD1 TRBV7-2 many
TGTGCCAGTAACCGGCGGGGGGGCACAGATACGCAGTATTTT CASNRRGGTDTQYF TRBJ2-3 TRBD2 TRBV12-3/TRBV12-4 -
TGTGCCACCAGCAGAGATCCGCTAGCGGGGTCAGATACGCAGTATTTT CATSRDPLAGSDTQYF TRBJ2-3 TRBD2 TRBV15 -
TGTGCCAGCGCCGTGGGGGGCCCTGGGGCCAACGTCCTGACTTTC CASAVGGPGANVLTF TRBJ2-6 - TRBV6-1 few
TGCGCCAGCAGTCAATGGACGGGGGACAATCAGCCCCAGCATTTT CASSQWTGDNQPQHF TRBJ1-5 - TRBV23-1 -
TGTGCCAGCAATCCGCAGGGTTCCTACGAGCAGTACTTC CASNPQGSYEQYF TRBJ2-7 - TRBV12-3/TRBV12-4 few
TGTGCCAGCAGTTTATTCCGGGTTGGGGCCAACGTCCTGACTTTC CASSLFRVGANVLTF TRBJ2-6 - TRBV12-3/TRBV12-4 -
TGTGCCAGCAGCTTAGCCCTGATAGCGGGAGGCGTCACAGATACGCAGTATTTT CASSLALIAGGVTDTQYF TRBJ2-3 TRBD2 TRBV7-2 many
TGTGCCAGCAGCCAATCTACCGGAGAGACCCAGTACTTC CASSQSTGETQYF TRBJ2-5 - TRBV7-2 few
TGTGCCAGCGAACGGGGTAACGATGAGCAGTTCTTC CASERGNDEQFF TRBJ2-1 - TRBV7-9 few
TGTGCCAGCAGCCAAGATTCCGCGGACAGGGAAGGGCAGCCCCAGCATTTT CASSQDSADREGQPQHF TRBJ1-5 TRBD1 TRBV4-2 -
TGTGCCAGCAGCCCGAGGGGGTCTGACACTGAAGCTTTCTTT CASSPRGSDTEAFF TRBJ1-1 - TRBV7-2 -
TGTGCCAGCAGCCTAGCGGATAAAAAAGAGACCCAGTACTTC CASSLADKKETQYF TRBJ2-5 - TRBV4-2 -
TGTGCCAGCAGTGCGGCAGCCATCGAGTTCTTC CASSAAAIEFF TRBJ2-1 - TRBV25-1 -
TGTGCCAGCAGCCCCCGTCTCCGCGGAACCAGGGGCCAGCCCCAGCATTTT CASSPRLRGTRGQPQHF TRBJ1-5 - TRBV7-8 few
TGTGCCGTAGGCCAAGCCGGGTATTTT CAVGQAGYF TRBJ2-3 - TRBV28 -
TGTGCCAGCAGTTTTAACAGCTATAATTCACCCCTCCACTTT CASSFNSYNSPLHF TRBJ1-6 - TRBV27 few
TGTGCCAGTAGTAACTTCGAGGGCACAGATACGCAGTATTTT CASSNFEGTDTQYF TRBJ2-3 - TRBV19 -
TGTGCCAGCTTTAGCGGGTCTAATGAGCAGTTCTTC CASFSGSNEQFF TRBJ2-1 TRBD2 TRBV28 -
TGTGCCAGCAGTTACCCGGCGCGTTGGCACGAGCAGTACTTC CASSYPARWHEQYF TRBJ2-7 - TRBV6-6 -
TGTGCCAGCAGCTTAGAAAGGGGTTCTTGGCAGCCCCAGCATTTT CASSLERGSWQPQHF TRBJ1-5 - TRBV7-2 -
TGTGCCAGTAGCGGATGGGGGCGGGAGTGGGATGAGCAGTTCTTC CASSGWGREWDEQFF TRBJ2-1 - TRBV19 -
TGTGCCAGTAGTCTTCCCCGACAGGGGGTAATCAATGGAAACACCATATATTTT CASSLPRQGVINGNTIYF TRBJ1-3 TRBD1 TRBV19 -
TGTGCCAGCGGGGGGGGTGATGGGCCCTTTTCGGACGAGCAGTACTTC CASGGGDGPFSDEQYF TRBJ2-7 TRBD2 TRBV12-3/TRBV12-4 -
TGCGCCAGCAGCCAAGATTTGAGATACGAGCAGTACTTC CASSQDLRYEQYF TRBJ2-7 - TRBV4-1 -
TGTGCCAGCAGCTTCCGGGACGGGGGCACCGGGGAGCTGTTTTTT CASSFRDGGTGELFF TRBJ2-2 - TRBV7-2 many